A selection of T cell receptor beta chains follows, all from one sample in a study of CD8 T cells in Susac syndrome. TCRdb independently ran MiXCR on the immunoSEQ multiplex PCR reads; one entry per CDR3 protein. Counted here are under 150,000 distinct CDR3 sequences, roughly 89% occurring once; the ten biggest clones make up roughly 0.25%. Material for sequencing was CD8+ T cells from PBMCs. These receptors came from a human donor with multiple sclerosis. Each CDR3 is given with its conserved first and last residue.

TRBV25-1	TRBJ2-1	CASRDSTGGAYNEQFF
TRBV6-1	TRBJ1-5	CASGRTAGQPQHF
TRBV6-2/TRBV6-3	TRBJ2-7	CASSYEGYEQYF
TRBV30	TRBJ1-1	CAWSVKMNTEAFF
TRBV13	TRBJ1-5	CASSLGLRQMNQPQHF
TRBV6-5	TRBJ2-2	CASSYSTAGTGELFF
TRBV20-1	TRBJ2-1	CSARDPSTSGILDEQFF
TRBV3-1	TRBJ2-4	CASSQALAGNIQYF
TRBV27	TRBJ2-7	CASSFVLGTGPYEQYF
TRBV7-9	TRBJ2-7	CASSLIQSYEQYF
TRBV3-1	TRBJ2-5	CASSQGRAPMEPQYF
TRBV29-1	TRBJ2-7	CSVEFLGQGRDGEQYF
TRBV27	TRBJ2-7	CASSLHRDYEQYF
TRBV27	TRBJ2-1	CASSWDSYYNEQFF
TRBV25-1	TRBJ1-1	CASSESRGVDTEAFF
TRBV11-2	TRBJ1-4	CASSFLPTGATNEKLFF
TRBV12-3/TRBV12-4	TRBJ1-4	CASSLRGDGEKLFF
TRBV14	TRBJ2-2	CASSQDHPSRGTGELFF
TRBV7-2	TRBJ2-2	CATLYRGAGELFF
TRBV5-5	TRBJ2-7	CASSSGYSYEQYF
TRBV29-1	TRBJ2-7	CSVTGLLSYEQYF
TRBV19	TRBJ2-2	CASSFGIHTGELFF
TRBV30	TRBJ2-1	CAWAISYNEQFF
TRBV5-5	TRBJ2-2	CASSLDGRDMMKGGELFF
TRBV12-3/TRBV12-4	TRBJ1-4	CASSFAEKLFF
TRBV28	TRBJ2-5	CASSPPTLQETQYF
TRBV19	TRBJ2-7	CASSMGSFEQYF
TRBV15	TRBJ1-4	CATSRVTGGEKLFF
TRBV27	TRBJ2-7	CASSLVPAGEGNEQYF
TRBV29-1	TRBJ2-1	CSVEGEGPLPYNEQFF
TRBV12-3/TRBV12-4	TRBJ2-5	CASSPGAEETQYF